A selection of T cell receptor beta chains follows, all from one sample in a study of technical replicates of blood from a handful of donors. Libraries were prepared by immunoSEQ multiplex PCR; TCRdb keeps only in-frame clonotypes and omits some of them. The data contain some 62,000 clones, about 87% of them singletons. The sample consisted of PBMCs. These receptors came from a human donor in good health. Some clones in this sample may be carry-over from other donors' samples. Each CDR3 is given with its conserved first and last residue. D genes are given only for firm matches. Size is omitted from some rows. Given values are once, few, many or a class for expanded clones.

v_gene: TRBV10-1; d_gene: TRBD2; abundance: -; j_gene: TRBJ2-7; CDR3aa: CASSESSSGSSYEQYF; CDR3nt: TGTGCCAGCAGTGAGTCGAGTAGCGGGAGCTCCTACGAGCAGTACTTC
v_gene: TRBV5-1; d_gene: -; abundance: -; j_gene: TRBJ1-1; CDR3aa: CASKGRSEAFF; CDR3nt: TGCGCCAGCAAAGGTAGGAGTGAAGCTTTCTTT
v_gene: TRBV18; d_gene: -; abundance: -; j_gene: TRBJ1-5; CDR3aa: CASSPGGQGNQPQHF; CDR3nt: TGTGCCAGCTCACCCGGGGGGCAAGGCAATCAGCCCCAGCATTTT
v_gene: TRBV7-3; d_gene: TRBD1; abundance: -; j_gene: TRBJ1-2; CDR3aa: CASSPSGGSGYTF; CDR3nt: TGTGCCAGCAGCCCCTCAGGGGGCTCTGGCTACACCTTC
v_gene: TRBV5-6; d_gene: -; abundance: -; j_gene: TRBJ2-6; CDR3aa: CASSSYSSGANVLTF; CDR3nt: TGTGCCAGCAGTTCGTACAGCTCTGGGGCCAACGTCCTGACTTTC
v_gene: TRBV6-5; d_gene: TRBD2; abundance: -; j_gene: TRBJ2-7; CDR3aa: CASTPPSGGAYEQYF; CDR3nt: TGTGCCAGCACCCCCCCTAGCGGGGGGGCCTACGAGCAGTACTTC
v_gene: TRBV2; d_gene: -; abundance: -; j_gene: TRBJ1-4; CDR3aa: CASSGGEGNEKLFF; CDR3nt: TGTGCCAGCAGTGGGGGGGAAGGTAATGAAAAACTGTTTTTT
v_gene: TRBV2; d_gene: -; abundance: few; j_gene: TRBJ1-1; CDR3aa: CATGGGQNTEAFF; CDR3nt: TGTGCCACCGGGGGGGGACAGAACACTGAAGCTTTCTTT
v_gene: TRBV29-1; d_gene: -; abundance: -; j_gene: TRBJ2-6; CDR3aa: CSVGQSGGANVLTF; CDR3nt: TGCAGCGTTGGACAGTCAGGTGGGGCCAACGTCCTGACTTTC
v_gene: TRBV12-1; d_gene: -; abundance: -; j_gene: TRBJ2-5; CDR3aa: CASSLRLAGGPREETQYF; CDR3nt: TGTGCCAGCAGCTTACGACTAGCGGGGGGGCCGCGAGAAGAGACCCAGTACTTC
v_gene: TRBV6-1; d_gene: TRBD1; abundance: once; j_gene: TRBJ1-5; CDR3aa: CASSIQGSQPQHF; CDR3nt: TGTGCCAGCAGTATACAGGGGAGTCAGCCCCAGCATTTT
v_gene: TRBV7-8; d_gene: -; abundance: -; j_gene: TRBJ2-7; CDR3aa: CASSLGLSRAYEQYF; CDR3nt: TGTGCCAGCAGCTTAGGGTTGAGCAGGGCCTACGAGCAGTACTTC
v_gene: TRBV6-6; d_gene: -; abundance: -; j_gene: TRBJ2-5; CDR3aa: CASSYSVRGPETQYF; CDR3nt: TGTGCCAGCAGTTACTCTGTGCGGGGGCCAGAGACCCAGTACTTC
v_gene: TRBV4-3; d_gene: TRBD2; abundance: -; j_gene: TRBJ2-1; CDR3aa: CASSQVFPSGISSYNEQFF; CDR3nt: TGCGCCAGCAGCCAAGTTTTTCCTAGCGGGATCAGCTCCTACAATGAGCAGTTCTTC
v_gene: TRBV4-3; d_gene: -; abundance: -; j_gene: TRBJ2-3; CDR3aa: CASSQGRGGSDTQYF; CDR3nt: TGCGCCAGCAGCCAAGGCCGCGGTGGCTCAGATACGCAGTATTTT
v_gene: TRBV5-1; d_gene: -; abundance: -; j_gene: TRBJ2-5; CDR3aa: CASSLGLAGETQYF; CDR3nt: TGCGCCAGCAGCTTAGGTCTAGCTGGTGAGACCCAGTACTTC
v_gene: TRBV5-1; d_gene: -; abundance: -; j_gene: TRBJ1-4; CDR3aa: CASSSEGGANEKLFF; CDR3nt: TGCGCCAGCAGCTCAGAGGGGGGGGCTAATGAAAAACTGTTTTTT
v_gene: TRBV25-1; d_gene: TRBD1; abundance: once; j_gene: TRBJ1-1; CDR3aa: CASRTRDRGGGEAFF; CDR3nt: TGTGCCAGCAGAACCCGGGACAGGGGAGGTGGAGAGGCTTTCTTT
v_gene: TRBV7-9; d_gene: TRBD2; abundance: -; j_gene: TRBJ2-7; CDR3aa: CASSLWIAGNGEQYF; CDR3nt: TGTGCCAGCAGCTTATGGATAGCGGGGAATGGCGAGCAGTACTTC
v_gene: TRBV9; d_gene: TRBD1; abundance: -; j_gene: TRBJ2-3; CDR3aa: CASTPTSGGPTDTQYF; CDR3nt: TGTGCCAGCACCCCGACATCAGGGGGACCGACAGATACGCAGTATTTT
v_gene: TRBV5-1; d_gene: TRBD2; abundance: -; j_gene: TRBJ2-1; CDR3aa: CASSASGGYDEQFF; CDR3nt: TGCGCCAGCAGCGCTAGCGGGGGATATGATGAGCAGTTCTTC
v_gene: TRBV9; d_gene: -; abundance: once; j_gene: TRBJ2-3; CDR3aa: CASSPAASATDTQYF; CDR3nt: TGTGCCAGCAGCCCAGCTGCTAGCGCCACAGATACGCAGTATTTT
v_gene: TRBV9; d_gene: TRBD1; abundance: -; j_gene: TRBJ2-2; CDR3aa: CASSVGLGTGSGELFF; CDR3nt: TGTGCCAGCAGCGTAGGACTCGGGACAGGGTCCGGGGAGCTGTTTTTT
v_gene: TRBV6-5; d_gene: TRBD1; abundance: -; j_gene: TRBJ1-2; CDR3aa: CASSYRTGGYGGYTF; CDR3nt: TGTGCCAGCAGTTACCGAACAGGGGGCTACGGTGGCTACACCTTC
v_gene: TRBV7-8; d_gene: -; abundance: -; j_gene: TRBJ1-5; CDR3aa: CASSRLENQPQHF; CDR3nt: TGTGCCAGCAGCCGTCTAGAAAATCAGCCCCAGCATTTT
v_gene: TRBV7-3; d_gene: TRBD1; abundance: -; j_gene: TRBJ1-1; CDR3aa: CASSLNVAGQQAFF; CDR3nt: TGTGCCAGCAGCTTAAATGTAGCGGGACAGCAAGCTTTCTTT
v_gene: TRBV5-1; d_gene: TRBD2; abundance: -; j_gene: TRBJ2-3; CDR3aa: CASSLGASGKSTDTQYF; CDR3nt: TGCGCCAGCAGCTTGGGTGCTAGCGGGAAAAGCACAGATACGCAGTATTTT
v_gene: TRBV13; d_gene: -; abundance: -; j_gene: TRBJ2-1; CDR3aa: CASSEEQESYNEQFF; CDR3nt: TGTGCCAGCAGCGAAGAACAGGAGAGCTACAATGAGCAGTTCTTC
v_gene: TRBV11-1; d_gene: -; abundance: -; j_gene: TRBJ2-2; CDR3aa: CASSYRRRKGTSGTGELFF; CDR3nt: TGTGCCAGCAGCTACAGGCGCCGGAAGGGAACATCAGGCACCGGGGAGCTGTTTTTT
v_gene: TRBV30; d_gene: -; abundance: -; j_gene: TRBJ2-2; CDR3aa: CAWRGPFHGTGELFF; CDR3nt: TGTGCCTGGAGGGGCCCGTTCCACGGCACCGGGGAGCTGTTTTTT
v_gene: TRBV9; d_gene: TRBD2; abundance: -; j_gene: TRBJ2-7; CDR3aa: CASSPGGGPYEQYF; CDR3nt: TGTGCCAGCAGCCCGGGCGGGGGGCCCTACGAGCAGTACTTC
v_gene: TRBV12-5; d_gene: -; abundance: few; j_gene: TRBJ2-3; CDR3aa: CASAPRLETTDTQYF; CDR3nt: TGTGCTAGTGCCCCGAGGCTAGAAACTACCGATACGCAGTATTTT
v_gene: TRBV9; d_gene: TRBD2; abundance: -; j_gene: TRBJ2-7; CDR3aa: CARTGTSGSYGVYEQYF; CDR3nt: TGTGCCAGGACCGGGACTAGCGGGTCCTACGGAGTTTACGAGCAGTACTTC
v_gene: TRBV5-1; d_gene: -; abundance: -; j_gene: TRBJ2-7; CDR3aa: CASSSDDRHTYEQYF; CDR3nt: TGCGCCAGCAGCAGCGACGACAGGCACACCTACGAGCAGTACTTC
v_gene: TRBV18; d_gene: -; abundance: -; j_gene: TRBJ1-1; CDR3aa: CASSLRTANTEAFF; CDR3nt: TGTGCCAGCTCACTCCGGACAGCGAACACTGAAGCTTTCTTT
v_gene: TRBV5-6; d_gene: TRBD2; abundance: -; j_gene: TRBJ2-7; CDR3aa: CASRTSGGTYEQYF; CDR3nt: TGTGCCAGCAGGACTAGCGGGGGGACCTACGAGCAGTACTTC
v_gene: TRBV7-8; d_gene: -; abundance: -; j_gene: TRBJ2-6; CDR3aa: CASSPSNVLTF; CDR3nt: TGTGCCAGCAGCCCTTCCAACGTCCTGACTTTC
v_gene: TRBV9; d_gene: TRBD1; abundance: once; j_gene: TRBJ2-7; CDR3aa: CASSAQGSYEQYF; CDR3nt: TGTGCCAGCAGCGCACAGGGGTCCTACGAGCAGTACTTC
v_gene: TRBV4-1; d_gene: TRBD2; abundance: once; j_gene: TRBJ2-3; CDR3aa: CASSRALYYSGREGDTQYF; CDR3nt: TGCGCCAGCAGCCGCGCACTTTACTATAGCGGGAGGGAAGGAGATACGCAGTATTTT
v_gene: TRBV6-1; d_gene: -; abundance: -; j_gene: TRBJ2-1; CDR3aa: CALQGNGEQFF; CDR3nt: TGTGCCTTACAGGGAAACGGTGAGCAGTTCTTC
v_gene: TRBV5-1; d_gene: -; abundance: -; j_gene: TRBJ2-3; CDR3aa: CASSLAEGGTDTQYF; CDR3nt: TGCGCCAGCAGCTTGGCCGAGGGGGGCACAGATACGCAGTATTTT
v_gene: TRBV9; d_gene: -; abundance: -; j_gene: TRBJ2-7; CDR3aa: CASRGNLIVVEQYF; CDR3nt: TGTGCCAGCAGGGGCAACCTTATAGTTGTCGAGCAGTACTTC